This T cell receptor (beta chain) appears in the sequencing data of a study of blood T cell repertoires in COVID-19. Some clones are missing from TCRdb's copy, which holds only in-frame ones; the method was immunoSEQ multiplex PCR. The repertoire consists of 260,000 or so clones, with roughly 79% occurring once and the leading ten covering 7.5%. This CDR3 is built from 17 residues. V lost 5 bases and J lost 11; bases outside the gene matches: 23. Germline-derived CDR1 and CDR2 are SGHVS and FNYEAQ. Sequenced material: peripheral blood. This chain joins TRBV7-6 and TRBJ2-7, with TRBD2 matching over 8 bases. This sequence originates from a woman aged 80 or over with COVID-19, enrolled during active disease. Here the CDR3 reads CASSRALKRGILVDEYF. The CDR3 bases are TGTGCCAGCAGCCGCGCTCTGAAGCGGGGGATTTTAGTGGATGAGTACTTC.